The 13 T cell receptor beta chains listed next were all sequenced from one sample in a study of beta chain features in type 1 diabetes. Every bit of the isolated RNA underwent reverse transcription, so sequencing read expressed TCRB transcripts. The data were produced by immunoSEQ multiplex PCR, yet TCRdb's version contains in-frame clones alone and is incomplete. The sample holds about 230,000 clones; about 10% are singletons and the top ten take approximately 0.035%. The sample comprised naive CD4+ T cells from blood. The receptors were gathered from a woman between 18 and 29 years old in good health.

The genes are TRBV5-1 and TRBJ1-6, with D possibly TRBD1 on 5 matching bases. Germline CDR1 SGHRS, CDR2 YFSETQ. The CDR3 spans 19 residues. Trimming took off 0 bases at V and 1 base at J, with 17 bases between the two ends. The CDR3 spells CASSLDWQGKRSYNSPLHF. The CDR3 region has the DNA TGCGCCAGCAGCTTGGATTGGCAGGGAAAGAGGTCCTATAATTCACCCCTCCACTTT.

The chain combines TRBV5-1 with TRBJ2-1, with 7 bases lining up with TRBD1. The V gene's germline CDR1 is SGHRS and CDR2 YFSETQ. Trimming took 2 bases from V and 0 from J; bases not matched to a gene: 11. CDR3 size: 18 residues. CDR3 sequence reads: CASSFPLDRVDSYNEQFF. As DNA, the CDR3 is TGCGCCAGCAGCTTCCCCTTAGACAGGGTGGACTCCTACAATGAGCAGTTCTTC.

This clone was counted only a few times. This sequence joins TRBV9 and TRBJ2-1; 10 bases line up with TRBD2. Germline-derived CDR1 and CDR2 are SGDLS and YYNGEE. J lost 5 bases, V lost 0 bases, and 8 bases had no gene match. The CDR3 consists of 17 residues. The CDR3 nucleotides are TGTGCCAGCAGCGTAGTATCCAGGACTAGCGGTAACAATGAGCAGTTCTTC. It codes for CASSVVSRTSGNNEQFF.

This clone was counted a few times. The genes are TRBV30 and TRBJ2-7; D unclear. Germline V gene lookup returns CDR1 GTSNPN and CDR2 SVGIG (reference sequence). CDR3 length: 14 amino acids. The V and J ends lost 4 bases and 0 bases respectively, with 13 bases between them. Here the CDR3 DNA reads TGTGCCTGGACCCAGACTGGAAGCTCCTACGAGCAGTACTTC. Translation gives CAWTQTGSSYEQYF.

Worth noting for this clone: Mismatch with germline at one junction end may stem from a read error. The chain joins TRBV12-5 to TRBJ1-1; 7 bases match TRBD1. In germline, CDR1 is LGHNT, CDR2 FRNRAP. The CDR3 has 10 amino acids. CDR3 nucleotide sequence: TGTGCTAGTGGTTCCAATCGACAGGGCTTT. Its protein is CASGSNRQGF. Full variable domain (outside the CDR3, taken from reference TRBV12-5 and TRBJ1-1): DARVTQTPRHKVTEMGQEVTMRCQPILGHNTVFWYRQTMMQGLELLAYFRNRAPLDDSGMPKDRFSAEMPDATLATLKIQPSEPRDSAVYFCASGSNRQGFGQGTRLTVV.

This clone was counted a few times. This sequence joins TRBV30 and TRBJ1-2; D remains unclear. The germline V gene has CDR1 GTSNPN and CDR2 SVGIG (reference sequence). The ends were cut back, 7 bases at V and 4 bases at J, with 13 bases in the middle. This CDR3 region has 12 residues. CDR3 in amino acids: CAYRPVSYGYTF. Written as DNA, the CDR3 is TGTGCCTATCGTCCCGTGAGCTATGGCTACACCTTC.

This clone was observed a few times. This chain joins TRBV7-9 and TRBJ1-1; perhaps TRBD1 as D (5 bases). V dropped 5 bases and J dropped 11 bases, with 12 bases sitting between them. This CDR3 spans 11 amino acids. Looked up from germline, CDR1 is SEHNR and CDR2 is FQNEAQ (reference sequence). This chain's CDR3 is CASSPRDLAFF. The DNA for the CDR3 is TGTGCCAGCAGCCCGCGGGACCTCGCTTTCTTT.

DNA of the CDR3: TGCGCCAGCAGCTTGGTAGGACAGGGGGCGTCTGGGGCCAACGTCCTGACTTTC. It yields the protein CASSLVGQGASGANVLTF. This sequence joins TRBV5-1 and TRBJ2-6; 11 bases are shared with TRBD1. The CDR3 covers 18 residues. The trim removed 0 bases at V and 1 base at J, leaving 3 bases unmatched. Germline V CDR1 and CDR2: SGHRS, YFSETQ.

The CDR3 DNA sequence: TGTGCCAGCGGAGGAGGGGTCACAGATACGCAGTATTTT. Protein product: CASGGGVTDTQYF. V is TRBV5-4 and J is TRBJ2-3, with D perhaps TRBD2 (6 bases). The length of the CDR3 is 13 residues. Per germline, CDR1 SGHNT and CDR2 YYREEE (reference sequence). Trimming stripped 7 bases from V and 2 bases from J, with 11 bases between.

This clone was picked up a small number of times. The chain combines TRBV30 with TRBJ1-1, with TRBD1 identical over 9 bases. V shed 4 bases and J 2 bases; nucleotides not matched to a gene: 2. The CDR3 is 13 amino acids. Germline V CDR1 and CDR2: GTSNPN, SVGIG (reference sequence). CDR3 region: CAWTGQGNTEAFF. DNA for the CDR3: TGTGCCTGGACGGGACAGGGCAACACTGAAGCTTTCTTT.

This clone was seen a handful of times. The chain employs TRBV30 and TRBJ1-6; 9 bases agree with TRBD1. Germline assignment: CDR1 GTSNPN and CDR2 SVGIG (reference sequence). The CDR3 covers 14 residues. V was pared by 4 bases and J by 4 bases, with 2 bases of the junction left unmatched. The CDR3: CAWNGQGYNSPLHF. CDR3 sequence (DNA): TGTGCCTGGAATGGACAGGGGTATAATTCACCCCTCCACTTT.

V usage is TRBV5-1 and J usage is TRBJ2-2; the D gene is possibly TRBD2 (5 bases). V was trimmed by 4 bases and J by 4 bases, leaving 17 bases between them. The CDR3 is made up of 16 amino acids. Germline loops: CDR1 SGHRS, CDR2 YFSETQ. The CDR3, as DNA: TGCGCCAGCAGCCTAGCCCCTATCCGGAGCACCGGGGAGCTGTTTTTT. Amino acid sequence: CASSLAPIRSTGELFF.

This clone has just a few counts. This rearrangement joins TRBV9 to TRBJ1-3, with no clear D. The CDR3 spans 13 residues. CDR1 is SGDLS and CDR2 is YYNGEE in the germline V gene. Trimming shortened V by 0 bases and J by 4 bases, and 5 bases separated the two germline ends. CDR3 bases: TGTGCCAGCAGCGTAGGTACAGGAAACACCATATATTTT. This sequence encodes CASSVGTGNTIYF.